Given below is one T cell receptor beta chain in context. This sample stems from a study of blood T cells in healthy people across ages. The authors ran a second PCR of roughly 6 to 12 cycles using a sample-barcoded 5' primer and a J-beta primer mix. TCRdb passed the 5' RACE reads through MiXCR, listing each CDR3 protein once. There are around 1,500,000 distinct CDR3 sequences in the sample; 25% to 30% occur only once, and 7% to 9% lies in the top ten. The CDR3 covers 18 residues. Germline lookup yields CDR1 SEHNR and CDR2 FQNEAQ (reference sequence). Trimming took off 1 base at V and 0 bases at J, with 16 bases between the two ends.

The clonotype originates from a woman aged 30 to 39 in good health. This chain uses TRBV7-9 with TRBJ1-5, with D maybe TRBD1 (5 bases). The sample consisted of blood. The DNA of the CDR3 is TGTGCCAGCAGCTTAGGTTGGCAGGGAGCCGATAGCAATCAGCCCCAGCATTTT. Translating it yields CASSLGWQGADSNQPQHF. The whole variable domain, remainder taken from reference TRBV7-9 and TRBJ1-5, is DTGVSQNPRHKITKRGQNVTFRCDPISEHNRLYWYRQTLGQGPEFLTYFQNEAQLEKSRLLSDRFSAERPKGSFSTLEIQRTEQGDSAMYLCASSLGWQGADSNQPQHFGDGTRLSIL.